Listed here are 18 T cell receptor beta chains from one sample, sequenced in a study of shared clonotypes between healthy human individuals. Repertoires were generated with immunoSEQ multiplex PCR, while TCRdb's copy carries only in-frame clones and drops some. The table includes 110,000 or so clones, around 71% detected once. The sequencing input was memory CD8+ T cells sorted from blood. The subset is: CD45RO+ cells pooled with CCR7-negative TemRA cells. The origin of the receptors is a woman aged 25 to 45 in good health.

CDR3 residues: CATSLVGEYEQYF. DNA of the CDR3: TGTGCCACCAGCTTAGTAGGGGAATACGAGCAGTACTTC. This rearrangement joins TRBV15 to TRBJ2-5; D is possibly TRBD1 (5 bases). With the DNA end fitting TRBJ2-7 better, the J assignment may be wrong. The CDR3 is 13 amino acids. The germline V gene has CDR1 LNHNV and CDR2 YYDKDF (reference sequence).

As regards this clone: This sample also contains other DNA sequences that code for the same CDR3. V and J are TRBV28 and TRBJ2-1; no clear D. This CDR3 comprises 13 residues. Trimming stripped 3 bases from V and 4 bases from J, with 7 bases between. Germline CDR1 is MDHEN and CDR2 is SYDVKM. Here the CDR3 reads CASSFGRYNEQFF. CDR3 DNA: TGTGCCAGCAGTTTTGGCAGGTACAATGAGCAGTTCTTC.

The chain employs TRBV28 and TRBJ2-1; D possibly matches TRBD1 or TRBD2 (5 bases each). Trimming left V 1 base short and J 8 bases short, with 18 bases between. CDR1 is MDHEN and CDR2 is SYDVKM in the germline V gene. The CDR3 is 16 amino acids. The CDR3 protein is CASSLFNFGTPDEQFF. Written as DNA, the CDR3 is TGTGCCAGCAGTTTATTCAACTTCGGGACCCCGGATGAGCAGTTCTTC.

This sequence joins TRBV27 and TRBJ2-5; 10 nucleotides match TRBD1. The last part of the DNA fits TRBJ2-7 better; the J call may be wrong. Germline V gene data show CDR1 as MNHEY and CDR2 as SMNVEV (reference sequence). This CDR3 is built from 16 residues. The chain's CDR3 is CASIPTGGTSSYEQYF. The CDR3 DNA is TGTGCCAGCATTCCGACAGGGGGCACCTCGTCCTACGAGCAGTACTTC.

This rearrangement joins TRBV2 to TRBJ1-4, with D hard to call. Trimming shortened V by 6 bases and J by 3 bases, and 14 bases separated the two germline ends. Germline V gene sequence: CDR1 SNHLY, CDR2 FYNNEI. The length of the CDR3 is 15 residues. Written as DNA, the CDR3 is TGTGCCAGCAGGAGAGAGAGGGCAGCTAATGAAAAACTGTTTTTT. This codes for CASRRERAANEKLFF.

This clone came up many times. The chain recombines TRBV7-8 with TRBJ1-5, with no clear D. Germline-derived CDR1 and CDR2 are SGHVS and FQNEAQ. Trimming took 8 bases from V and 0 from J, leaving 20 bases between them. The CDR3 is 17 amino acids. CDR3 amino acids: CASPSRRKTYSNQPQHF. The CDR3 coding sequence is TGTGCCAGCCCGAGCCGCCGGAAAACCTATAGCAATCAGCCCCAGCATTTT. Combining the CDR3 with reference TRBV7-8 and TRBJ1-5 gives the whole variable domain GAGVSQSPRYKVAKRGQDVALRCDPISGHVSLFWYQQALGQGPEFLTYFQNEAQLDKSGLPSDRFFAERPEGSVSTLKIQRTQQEDSAVYLCASPSRRKTYSNQPQHFGDGTRLSIL.

The gene calls are TRBV13 and TRBJ2-6, with TRBD1 matching 11 bases. The CDR3 contains 20 residues. Looked up from germline, CDR1 is PRHDT and CDR2 is FYEKMQ (reference sequence). The J segment lost 0 bases and the V segment lost 4 bases, leaving 11 bases of the junction unmatched. The CDR3 DNA reads TGTGCCAGCAGCTCCGGACAGGGGGCCCCTCTCCTCTCTGGGGCCAACGTCCTGACTTTC. This codes for CASSSGQGAPLLSGANVLTF.

The chain recombines TRBV28 with TRBJ2-7; D gene uncertain. The CDR3 has 12 amino acids. Trimming shortened V by 8 bases and J by 3 bases, and 11 bases separated the two germline ends. The germline V gene encodes CDR1 MDHEN and CDR2 SYDVKM. The CDR3 reads CASGASYYEQYF. The CDR3 DNA reads TGTGCCAGCGGCGCCTCCTACTACGAGCAGTACTTC.

The chain recombines TRBV7-2 with TRBJ2-7; 13 positions agree with TRBD2. Per germline, CDR1 SGHTA and CDR2 FQGNSA. CDR3 length: 18 amino acids. V lost 4 bases to trimming and J lost 5 bases; unmatched junction nucleotides: 14. Written as DNA, the CDR3 is TGTGCCAGCAGCTCCGCCCTGGGACTAGCGGGGAGTGGCCACGAGCAGTACTTC. Its protein is CASSSALGLAGSGHEQYF.

J is TRBJ1-4 and V is TRBV2, with 8 bases that match TRBD1. Trimming cost V 5 bases and J 10 bases; bases outside gene matches: 3. Germline CDR1 SNHLY, CDR2 FYNNEI. The CDR3 runs 12 residues. Here the CDR3 DNA reads TGTGCCAGCAGTTCCGACAGGGGAAAACTGTTTTTT. Its translation is CASSSDRGKLFF.

The chain joins TRBV2 to TRBJ2-7, with TRBD2 as a possible D gene (5 bases). Germline values: CDR1 SNHLY, CDR2 FYNNEI. The ends were cut back, 9 bases at V and 2 bases at J, with 26 bases in the middle. The CDR3 loop spans 17 amino acids. The CDR3 sequence: CARSQSGVNRSPYEQYF. CDR3 sequence (DNA): TGTGCCAGATCCCAAAGCGGTGTCAACCGGAGCCCCTACGAGCAGTACTTC.

The genes are TRBV25-1 and TRBJ2-1; 8 bases align to TRBD1. With V trimmed by 5 bases and J by 3 bases, 6 bases remained unmatched. The CDR3 has 15 amino acids. Looked up from germline, CDR1 is MGHDK and CDR2 is SYGVNS. The CDR3 nucleotides are TGTGCCAGCAGTACCGGGACAGGAGACTACAATGAGCAGTTCTTC. It translates to CASSTGTGDYNEQFF.

This clone was observed at least ten times. This chain connects TRBV15 to TRBJ2-3, with a weak D call TRBD2 (6 bases). V was clipped by 5 bases and J by 0 bases, with 12 bases between them. The CDR3 runs to 15 residues. Looked up from germline, CDR1 is LNHNV and CDR2 is YYDKDF (reference sequence). The CDR3 bases are TGTGCCACCAGCCCACTGGCGGGGAGCACAGATACGCAGTATTTT. Amino acid sequence: CATSPLAGSTDTQYF.

The chain links TRBV4-1 to TRBJ2-7; D gene uncertain. Germline V gene lookup returns CDR1 MGHRA and CDR2 YSYEKL. Deletions cut 0 bases from V and 4 bases from J, with 13 bases between. The CDR3 consists of 15 residues. The CDR3 DNA sequence: TGCGCCAGCAGCCAAGAGACCGCTGTGGTATACGAGCAGTACTTC. Protein: CASSQETAVVYEQYF.

V is TRBV5-1 and J is TRBJ1-2; D perhaps matches TRBD1 (6 bases). The V gene's germline CDR1 is SGHRS and CDR2 YFSETQ. V was clipped by 0 bases and J by 1 base, with 10 bases between them. The CDR3 spans 15 residues. The CDR3 DNA is TGCGCCAGCAGCTTGGTACCCAGGGGTAACTATGGCTACACCTTC. Its translation is CASSLVPRGNYGYTF. The whole variable domain, filled in from reference TRBV5-1 and TRBJ1-2, reads KAGVTQTPRYLIKTRGQQVTLSCSPISGHRSVSWYQQTPGQGLQFLFEYFSETQRNKGNFPGRFSGRQFSNSRSEMNVSTLELGDSALYLCASSLVPRGNYGYTFGSGTRLTVV.

Note on this clone: A far bigger clonotype differs at one base, so this is likely a read error. In the same sample, other DNA sequences code for this CDR3. The genes are TRBV7-3 and TRBJ2-7; 10 bases map to TRBD2. V lost 5 bases to trimming and J lost 1 base; unmatched junction nucleotides: 8. Germline CDR1 SGHTA, CDR2 FQGTGA. The CDR3 has 16 residues. The CDR3 sequence is CASSQGLAVSSYEQYF. DNA for the CDR3: TGTGCCAGCAGCCAAGGACTAGCGGTTTCATCCTACGAGCAGTACTTC.

The chain uses TRBV11-2 and TRBJ2-6; TRBD1 matches 8 bases. Germline lookup yields CDR1 SGHAT and CDR2 FQNNGV. V was clipped by 5 bases and J by 0 bases; unmatched bases: 3. The CDR3 totals 16 residues. The CDR3 protein is CASSQGTGSGANVLTF. CDR3 DNA: TGTGCCAGCAGCCAAGGGACAGGCTCTGGGGCCAACGTCCTGACTTTC.

The chain uses TRBV6-6 and TRBJ1-2; 7 bases match TRBD1. Trimming removed 3 bases from V and 0 bases from J; junction bases left unmatched: 7. CDR3 length equals 16 residues. The germline V gene encodes CDR1 MNHNY and CDR2 SVGAGI (reference sequence). Here the CDR3 reads CASSYTGTDSNYGYTF. The CDR3 bases are TGTGCCAGCAGTTATACCGGGACAGACTCTAACTATGGCTACACCTTC.